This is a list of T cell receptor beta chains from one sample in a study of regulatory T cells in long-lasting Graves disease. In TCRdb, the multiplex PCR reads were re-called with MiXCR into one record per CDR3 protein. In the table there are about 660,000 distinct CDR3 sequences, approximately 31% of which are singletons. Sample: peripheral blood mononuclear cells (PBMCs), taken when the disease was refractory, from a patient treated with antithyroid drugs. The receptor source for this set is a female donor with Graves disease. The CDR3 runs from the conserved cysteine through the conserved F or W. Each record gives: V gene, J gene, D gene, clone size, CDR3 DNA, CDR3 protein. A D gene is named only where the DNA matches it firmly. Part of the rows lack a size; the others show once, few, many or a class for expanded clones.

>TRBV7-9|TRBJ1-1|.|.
TGTGCCAGCAGCTTAGCGACGGGGGAAACTGAAGCTTTCTTT
CASSLATGETEAFF
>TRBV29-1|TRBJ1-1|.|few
TGCAGCGTTGACCACGGCAGTAACACTGAAGCTTTCTTT
CSVDHGSNTEAFF
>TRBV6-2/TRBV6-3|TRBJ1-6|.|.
TGTGCCAGCAGTGAAGGGGAACAGGTGTATTCACCCCTCCACTTT
CASSEGEQVYSPLHF
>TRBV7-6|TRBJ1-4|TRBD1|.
TGTGCCAGCAGCCCCGGGACAGGGGGCGCGGGTGAAAAACTGTTTTTT
CASSPGTGGAGEKLFF
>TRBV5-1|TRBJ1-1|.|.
TGCGCCAGCAGCTTGGGCCGCTGGCGGGGGAATTCTGAAGCTTTCTTT
CASSLGRWRGNSEAFF
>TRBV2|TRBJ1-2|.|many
TGTGCCAGCAGTGATAGGCTTTTCTATGGCTACACCTTC
CASSDRLFYGYTF
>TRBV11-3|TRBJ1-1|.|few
TGTGCCAGCAGCACCGGGTTGGGGGACACTGAAGCTTTCTTT
CASSTGLGDTEAFF
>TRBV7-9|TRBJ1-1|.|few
TGTGCCAGCAGCTTCTCGACAGGTTCAATGAACACTGAAGCTTTCTTT
CASSFSTGSMNTEAFF
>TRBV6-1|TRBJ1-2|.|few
TGTGCCAGCAGCCGCCCAAATGGGGATAATGGCTACACCTTC
CASSRPNGDNGYTF
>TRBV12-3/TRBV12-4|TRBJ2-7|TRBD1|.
TGTGCCAGCATCAAAGGGGGGACAGGGACCTACGAGCAGTACTTC
CASIKGGTGTYEQYF
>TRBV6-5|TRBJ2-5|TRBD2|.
TGTGCCAGCAGTTACTCGGGTAGCGGGAGCCAAGAGACCCAGTACTTC
CASSYSGSGSQETQYF
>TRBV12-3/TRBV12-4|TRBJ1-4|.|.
TGTGCCAGCAGTTTCCGGCAGGCCCGTGCAACTAATGAAAAACTGTTTTTT
CASSFRQARATNEKLFF
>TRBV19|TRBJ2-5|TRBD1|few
TGTGCCAGTAGACCGACAGGGGGCGTAGAGACCCAGTACTTC
CASRPTGGVETQYF
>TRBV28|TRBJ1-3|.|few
TGTGCCAGCACCCGAGGGGGGATCTCTGGAAACACCATATATTTT
CASTRGGISGNTIYF
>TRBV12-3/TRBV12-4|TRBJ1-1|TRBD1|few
TGTGCCAGCTGCTCACAGGGGGCCGGAACTGAAGCTTTCTTT
CASCSQGAGTEAFF
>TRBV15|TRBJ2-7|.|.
TGTGCCACCAGCAGATTGAGCGAGCAGTACTTC
CATSRLSEQYF
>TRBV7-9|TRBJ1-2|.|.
TGTGCCAGCAGCCATTCGGACAGTAACTATGGCTACACCTTC
CASSHSDSNYGYTF
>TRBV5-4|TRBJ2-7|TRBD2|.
TGTGCCAGCAGCCCGGGACTAGAGGCCTACGAGCAGTACTTC
CASSPGLEAYEQYF
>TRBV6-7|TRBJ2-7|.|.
TGTGCCAGCAGTAGAGAACAGGGTAGCTACGAGCAGTACTTC
CASSREQGSYEQYF
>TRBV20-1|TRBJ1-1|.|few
TGCAGTGCTAGAGCGACCAGATTGGGGAGGGACACTGAAGCTTTCTTT
CSARATRLGRDTEAFF
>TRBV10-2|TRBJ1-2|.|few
TGCGCCAGCAGTGAGATGGCGGAGGGCTACACCTTC
CASSEMAEGYTF
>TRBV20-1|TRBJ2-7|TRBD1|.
TGCAGTGCTAGACCCGGGACAGGGGATCTCCACGAGCAGTACTTC
CSARPGTGDLHEQYF
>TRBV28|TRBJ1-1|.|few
TGTGCCAGCAGTTCGGGGGGATATGGCACTGAAGCTTTCTTT
CASSSGGYGTEAFF